This record covers a single T cell receptor beta chain. The antigen this receptor binds is unknown. No base-level quality is on record; no much larger clone is a single base apart. The CDR3 regions of human TCRbeta chains were analyzed by immunosequencing. The original methods were these. Repertoire TCRs were checked for matches against a reference library of SARS-CoV-2-specific TCRs that had been generated using the MIRA antigen-specificity platform. Breadth meant the fraction of unique TCRs that were SARS-CoV-2-associated, whereas depth meant the fraction of total T cells that were SARS-CoV-2-associated. Using the MIRA data, every spike-specific TCR was mapped to the spike region that the TCR reacted to and assigned to either a CD4 or a CD8 class. Log10-transformed breadth and depth values were compared by one-way ANOVA with Sidak's multiple comparisons tests. TCRdb took this table from immuneACCESS and kept in-frame rearrangements with V and J called. Such tables lack part of the clones; where checked against another copy, unresolved V genes explain under half of the gap, and the rest is unexplained. V, J and clone size reflect that table, while D and trimming were determined from the DNA. The sample table shows 95,000 to 150,000 clones, and 92% are seen once. About 14% of the sample goes to the ten largest clones.

This entry belongs to a study of T cell responses to AZD1222 COVID-19 vaccine (dated by TCRdb to about 2021). Notes on the research overall: AZD1222 recipients with second doses at about 4 weeks or about 12 weeks were pooled, because spike-specific TCR depth and breadth did not differ between schedules. TCR sequencing was performed for more than 230 trial participants, of whom around 200 were given two doses of AZD1222 and approximately 25 were given two doses of MenACWY control vaccine. Enrollment into the trials was organized by age into subgroups of 18-55, 56-69 and 70-plus years, and those subgroups contained about 160, 30 and 59 TCR-sequenced participants, respectively.

The time point tag for this specimen amounts to: baseline before first vaccination. Vaccinee samples were obtained from the UK trials COV001 and COV002, which included a single-blind randomized controlled phase 2/3 trial of AZD1222 (ChAdOx1 nCoV-19) in healthy adults. For TCRbeta chain sequencing, PBMC samples from trial participants were taken at day 0 and at day 28 after the second dose. Study-wide findings and limitations: Because no day 14 peak-response samples were available, the repertoires could be characterized only after the peak T cell response. Conclusions about previously exposed vaccinees are limited, since just 5 to 7 AZD1222 recipients were seropositive for SARS-CoV-2 at baseline. After two AZD1222 doses, both the breadth and the depth of spike-specific TCRs were significantly higher than at day 0 and than in MenACWY recipients. Reportedly, close to half of the unique spike-specific TCRs recognized epitopes lying outside the regions that are mutated in the B.1.351 and B.1.1.7 variants. The whole spike protein was spanned by vaccine-associated CD4 TCRs, and dominant responses were seen in regions 160-218 and 743-854. In the small 56-69-year group, the increase in depth fell short of significance, most likely because of low power. Participants were mostly white British and included more females than males, and it was suggested by the authors that clonal diversity may have been underestimated.

The germline V gene specifies SGDLS as CDR1 and YYNGEE as CDR2. The junction shows trimming of 4 bases on V and 4 bases on J, plus 16 bases between the germline ends. The CDR3, from cysteine to phenylalanine, totals 15 residues. The DNA shown is the 45-base CDR3, in frame from base 1. The TCR originated in an adult in good health. The chain is encoded by TRBV9 joined to TRBJ2-3; the D segment could be TRBD1, given 5 matching bases. Specimen: peripheral blood, collected on day 0 of AZD1222 vaccination. The sequenced DNA is TGTGCCAGCAGCAGGGGTGTGTTTGATCCAGATACGCAGTATTTT. Its translation reads: CASSRGVFDPDTQYF.